The T cell receptor (beta chain) under discussion was sequenced for a study of blood T cell repertoires in COVID-19. Background on the study: Samples taken during acute and convalescent COVID-19 were collected in the United States, Italy and Spain. PBMCs, B-cell-depleted T cells, or T cells were the source of the cDNA or gDNA that made up the material.

Authors' processing steps: Amplified reference gene primers provided the basis for estimating nucleated cell counts. TCRdb keeps only in-frame clones here, not all; method: immunoSEQ multiplex PCR. For V, J and clone size, that table is used; D and trimming come from the DNA. Here the sample spans tens of thousands of clones, approximately 94% being singletons. This receptor was taken from a human donor with active COVID-19. The donor label of this sample is uncertain. The specimen sequenced was peripheral blood.

The CDR3 sequence is CASSFRDRGHQPQHF. DNA for the CDR3: TGTGCCAGTAGCTTTAGAGACAGGGGGCATCAGCCCCAGCATTTT. V is TRBV19 and J is TRBJ1-5; 10 positions match TRBD1. Germline assignment: CDR1 LNHDA and CDR2 SQIVND (reference sequence). V was pared by 6 bases and J by 5 bases, with 7 bases of the junction left unmatched. The CDR3 runs to 15 residues.